This TCR beta chain came from a study of blood T cell repertoires in COVID-19. Study at large: Samples of COVID-19 (acute and convalescent) were obtained from the United States, Italy and Spain. PBMCs, B-cell-depleted T cells, or T cells were the source of the cDNA or gDNA that made up the material.

The germline gives CDR1 LNHDA, CDR2 SQIVND (reference sequence). The junction had 13 bases not matched to a gene; V was cut back by 6 bases and J by 1 base. The CDR3 sequence is 17 residues long. Per the authors' pipeline: Amplified reference gene primers provided the basis for estimating nucleated cell counts. Sequencing used immunoSEQ multiplex PCR; TCRdb keeps in-frame clones, though not all of them. Clone size and the V and J calls come from that table; the DNA yielded D and trimming. The sample holds under 250,000 clones; 80% to 85% are singletons and the top ten take 2% to 2.5%. Sequenced: peripheral blood. The rearrangement joins TRBV19 to TRBJ1-1; TRBD1 matches 8 bases. The receptor's source is a woman aged 55-69 years with acute or convalescent COVID-19. CDR3 amino acids: CASSNLGQGRSNTEAFF. CDR3 bases: TGTGCCAGTAGCAACCTCGGACAGGGTCGATCGAACACTGAAGCTTTCTTT.